Listed below are T cell receptor beta chains from one sample, sequenced in a study of T cell responses to AZD1222 COVID-19 vaccine. Repertoires were generated with immunoSEQ multiplex PCR, while TCRdb's copy carries only in-frame clones and drops some. The data show under 150,000 clones, about 90% seen once. The material sequenced was peripheral blood, taken 28 days after the second AZD1222 dose. The receptors here all came from an adult who received the AZD1222 COVID-19 vaccine. The conserved cysteine and the conserved F or W are not part of the CDR3 here.

>TRBV6-5|12
ASSPRTGGEKLF
>TRBV21-1|13
ASSKKTGGNQPQH
>TRBV29-1|10
SVGQGRQPQH
>TRBV19|12
ASSILDRDGGYT
>TRBV19|10
ASSQQRNTIY
>TRBV6-2/TRBV6-3|13
ASSYSIAGVQPQH
>TRBV6-2/TRBV6-3|11
ASSGPMNTEAF
>TRBV6-2/TRBV6-3|12
ASSPGTATNEQF
>TRBV7-2|13
ASSLETGGSYEQY
>TRBV9|12
ASSGPGPYEKLF
>TRBV6-5|12
ATRSRLSGDTQY
>TRBV19|10
ASRLAGETQY
>TRBV9|11
ASSPVRDTEAF
>TRBV19|13
ASSPPSPTYNEQF
>TRBV7-3|11
ASSLFGDYGYT
>TRBV13|14
ASGGQELTINYGYT
>TRBV28|10
ASSLASSREV
>TRBV11-2|13
ASSVRLAPFYEQY
>TRBV27|10
ASSPNNTEAF
>TRBV30|9
ASTPFGEAF
>TRBV13|13
ASSPRQSLGNTIY
>TRBV27|13
ASRPLGGEGNTIY
>TRBV6-5|14
ASSYVTQPSSYGYT
>TRBV19|14
ASSTTGTLYNQPQH
>TRBV7-9|14
ASSPAKGGRFYEQY
>TRBV3-1/TRBV3-2|12
ASSQAQGNQPQH
>TRBV12-5|12
ASGSSVNTGELF
>TRBV28|11
ASTRQRNSPLH
>TRBV19|11
ASTPGRGYEQY
>TRBV7-9|10
ASSLVAEKLF
>TRBV7-8|14
ASSPRTGQSNQPQH
>TRBV29-1|12
SVARGRGTDTQY
>TRBV5-4|12
ASSLKQQNTEAF
>TRBV28|11
ASSRDNPRGYT
>TRBV5-8|11
ASSSLRNTEAF
>TRBV12-3/TRBV12-4|11
ASIVTSYNEQF
>TRBV7-6|15
ASSLAGVGREEHEQF
>TRBV10-1|13
ASSRQGSSNQPQH
>TRBV6-1|12
ASSEALQVTEAF
>TRBV6-5|10
ASSLAPGELF
>TRBV5-4|12
ASSLVSENSPLH
>TRBV19|12
AVRPDSDYNEQF
>TRBV7-9|14
ASSLKQGVEDYGYT
>TRBV5-1|12
ASSLERITYEQY
>TRBV27|13
ASSFTQGVVYGYT
>TRBV4-1|11
ASSLDGYNEQF
>TRBV7-9|13
ASSQQGIGDQPQH
>TRBV6-6|12
ASSRDRGGTEAF
>TRBV7-7|13
ASRLKRRANYGYT
>TRBV18|14
ASSTAPTGKANEQF
>TRBV19|12
ASSIELGNSPLH
>TRBV30|10
AWSVTRERAF
>TRBV9|14
ASSLSPGRSYNEQF
>TRBV19|12
ASTTGGPTGELF